One TCR beta chain is described in this entry. Its cognate antigen is unknown. A read error may produce the germline difference seen at one junction end. This specimen belongs to a study of cytomegalovirus exposure and HLA in healthy donors. Study-level results: It was assumed in the presence/absence analyses that sequencing depth was roughly uniform across donors. Later analysis showed most CMV-associated TCR beta chains appearing HLA-restricted.

The CDR3 runs 17 residues. Germline CDR1 reads SSHAT; CDR2 reads FNYEAQ (reference sequence). Donors consisted of healthy bone marrow donors. Vbeta (60) and Jbeta (13) primers were used in the PCR. Original handling: Per a later analysis, the number of unique TCR beta chains was around 80 million, of which roughly 9.9 million were shared. TCRdb keeps only in-frame clones here, not all; method: immunoSEQ multiplex PCR. That table gives V, J and clone size, and the DNA gave D and trimming. The sample includes 150,000 to 200,000 clones, 70% of them seen just once. This receptor was obtained from a man aged 18 to 29 in good health and CMV-seropositive. V usage is TRBV7-7 and J usage is TRBJ1-6; TRBD1 matches at 8 bases. Material: PBMCs. In nucleotides, the CDR3 is TGTGCTAGCAGCCGCAGGGGGCGGCACTCCTATAATTCACCCCTCCACTTT. The encoded protein is CASSRRGRHSYNSPLHF.